The sequence of this T cell receptor (beta chain) was determined in a study of cytomegalovirus exposure and HLA in healthy donors. The PCR had 60 Vbeta and 13 Jbeta primers. Profiled with immunoSEQ multiplex PCR; TCRdb holds only in-frame clones, not every one. This sample has 70,000 to 95,000 clones, with more than 55% found just once. Overall study results and limits: Sequencing likely produced, as an artifact, a cluster of highly shared sequence variants. A later analysis found common viral pathogens apparently linked to several of the most significant clusters.

As concerns this clone: Its specificity is unknown.

Specimen: PBMCs. The TCR comes from a woman in her 30s in good health and CMV-seropositive.

CDR3 bases: TGTGCCAGCAAGACTACAGGGTCTGAGCAGTACTTC. Its protein product is CASKTTGSEQYF. The chain is built from TRBV2 and TRBJ2-7, with a weak D call TRBD1 (6 bases). CDR3 length: 12 residues. Per the germline V gene, CDR1 is SNHLY and CDR2 is FYNNEI. V was clipped by 7 bases and J by 7 bases, with 14 bases between them.